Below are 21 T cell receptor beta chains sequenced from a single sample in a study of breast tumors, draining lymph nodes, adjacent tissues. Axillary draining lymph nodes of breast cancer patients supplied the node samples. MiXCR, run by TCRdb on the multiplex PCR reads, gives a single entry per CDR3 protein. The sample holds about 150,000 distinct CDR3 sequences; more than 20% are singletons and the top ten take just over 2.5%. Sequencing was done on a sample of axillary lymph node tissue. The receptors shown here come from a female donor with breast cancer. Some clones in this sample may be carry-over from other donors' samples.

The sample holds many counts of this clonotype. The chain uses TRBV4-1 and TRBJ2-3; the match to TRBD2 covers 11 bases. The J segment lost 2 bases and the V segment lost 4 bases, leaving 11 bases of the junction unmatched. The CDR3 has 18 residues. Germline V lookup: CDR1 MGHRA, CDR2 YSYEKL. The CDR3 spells CASSLRTSGRILTDTQYF. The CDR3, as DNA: TGCGCCAGCAGCCTTCGGACTAGCGGGCGAATCCTCACAGATACGCAGTATTTT.

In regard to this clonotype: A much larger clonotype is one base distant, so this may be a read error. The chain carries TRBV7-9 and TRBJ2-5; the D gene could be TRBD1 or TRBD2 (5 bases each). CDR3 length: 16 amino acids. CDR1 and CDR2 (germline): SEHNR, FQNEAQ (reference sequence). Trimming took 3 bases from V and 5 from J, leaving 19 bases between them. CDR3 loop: CASSFGVASPGETQYF. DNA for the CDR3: TGTGCCAGCAGCTTCGGGGTGGCTAGCCCAGGGGAGACCCAGTACTTC.

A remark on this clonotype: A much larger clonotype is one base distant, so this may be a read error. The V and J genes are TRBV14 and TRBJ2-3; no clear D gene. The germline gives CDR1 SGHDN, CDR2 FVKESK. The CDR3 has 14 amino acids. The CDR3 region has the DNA TGTACCAGCAGCCAAGATCGCGGTTTGGATACGCAGTATTTT. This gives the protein CTSSQDRGLDTQYF.

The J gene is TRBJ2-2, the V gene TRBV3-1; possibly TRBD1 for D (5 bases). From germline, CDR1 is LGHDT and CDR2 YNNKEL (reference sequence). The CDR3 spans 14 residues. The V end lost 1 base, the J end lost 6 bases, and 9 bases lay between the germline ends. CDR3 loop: CASSQGGSPGELFF. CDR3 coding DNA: TGTGCCAGCAGCCAAGGGGGCAGCCCCGGGGAGCTGTTTTTT.

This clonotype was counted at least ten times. CDR3 amino acids: CSATVHRGEQYF. The CDR3 DNA reads as TGCAGTGCGACGGTTCATAGGGGCGAGCAGTACTTC. J is TRBJ2-7 and V is TRBV20-1, with a weak D call TRBD1 (5 bases). The CDR3 has 12 residues. Germline CDR1 reads DFQATT; CDR2 reads SNEGSKA (reference sequence). Trimming removed 6 bases from V and 6 bases from J, with 15 bases in between.

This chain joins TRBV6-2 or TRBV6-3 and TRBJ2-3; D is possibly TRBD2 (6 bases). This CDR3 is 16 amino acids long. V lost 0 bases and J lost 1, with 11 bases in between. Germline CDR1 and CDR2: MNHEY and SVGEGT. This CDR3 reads CASSYSGSGGTDTQYF. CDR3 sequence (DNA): TGTGCCAGCAGTTACTCGGGTAGCGGAGGCACAGATACGCAGTATTTT.

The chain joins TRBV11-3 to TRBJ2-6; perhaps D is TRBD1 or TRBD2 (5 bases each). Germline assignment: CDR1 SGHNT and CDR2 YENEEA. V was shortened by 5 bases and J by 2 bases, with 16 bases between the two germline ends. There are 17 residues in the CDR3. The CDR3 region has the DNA TGTGCCAGCAGCATCTATATGGGGGTAACTGGGGCCAACGTCCTGACTTTC. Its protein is CASSIYMGVTGANVLTF.

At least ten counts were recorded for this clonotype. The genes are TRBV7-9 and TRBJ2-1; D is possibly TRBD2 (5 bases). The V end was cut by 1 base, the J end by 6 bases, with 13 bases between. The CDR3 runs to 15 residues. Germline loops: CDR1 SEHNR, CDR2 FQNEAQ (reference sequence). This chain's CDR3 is CASSLDRGGGNEQFF. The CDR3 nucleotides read TGTGCCAGCAGCTTAGACCGGGGTGGAGGCAATGAGCAGTTCTTC.

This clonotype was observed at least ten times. CDR3: CASSLGSSGVQETQYF. The CDR3 DNA is TGTGCCAGCAGCTTAGGGTCTAGCGGGGTTCAAGAGACCCAGTACTTC. V and J are TRBV7-2 and TRBJ2-5; 9 bases map to TRBD2. CDR3 length equals 16 residues. Germline V lookup: CDR1 SGHTA, CDR2 FQGNSA. With V trimmed by 1 base and J by 2 bases, 5 bases remained unmatched.

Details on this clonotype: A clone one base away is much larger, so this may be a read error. This CDR3 reads CASSQYRVGSEKLFF. The DNA of the CDR3 is TGTGCCAGCAGTCAATACAGGGTCGGGAGTGAAAAACTGTTTTTT. The chain combines TRBV6-5 with TRBJ1-4, with D maybe TRBD1 (6 bases). The CDR3 length is 15 residues. V dropped 5 bases and J dropped 7 bases, with 17 bases sitting between them. Per germline, CDR1 MNHEY and CDR2 SVGAGI.

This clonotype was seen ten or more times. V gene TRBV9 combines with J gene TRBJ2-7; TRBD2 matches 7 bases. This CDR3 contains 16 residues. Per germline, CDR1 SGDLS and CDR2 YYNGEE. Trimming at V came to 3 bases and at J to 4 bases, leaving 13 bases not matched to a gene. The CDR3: CASSASSGGGSYEQYF. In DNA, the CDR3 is TGTGCCAGCAGCGCCTCCTCCGGGGGAGGGTCTTACGAGCAGTACTTC.

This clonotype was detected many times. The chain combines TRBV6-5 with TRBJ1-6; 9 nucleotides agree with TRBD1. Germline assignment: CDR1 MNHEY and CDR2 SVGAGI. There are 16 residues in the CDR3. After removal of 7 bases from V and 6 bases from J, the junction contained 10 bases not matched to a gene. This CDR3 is CASTYRLDRGNSPLHF. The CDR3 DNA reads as TGTGCCAGCACCTACCGCCTGGACAGGGGTAATTCACCCCTCCACTTT.

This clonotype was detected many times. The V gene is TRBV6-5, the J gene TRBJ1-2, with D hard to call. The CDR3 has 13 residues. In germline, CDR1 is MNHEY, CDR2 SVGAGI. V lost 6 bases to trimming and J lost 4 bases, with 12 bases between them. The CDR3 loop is CASRGSGPYGYTF. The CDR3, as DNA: TGTGCCAGCAGAGGTTCAGGACCCTATGGCTACACCTTC.

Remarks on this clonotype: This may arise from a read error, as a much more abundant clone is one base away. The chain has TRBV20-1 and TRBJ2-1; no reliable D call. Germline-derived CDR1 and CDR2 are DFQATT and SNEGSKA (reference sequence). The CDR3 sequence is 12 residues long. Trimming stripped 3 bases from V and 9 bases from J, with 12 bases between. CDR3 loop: CSASRSDIEQFF. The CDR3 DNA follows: TGCAGTGCTAGCAGATCAGACATTGAGCAGTTCTTC.

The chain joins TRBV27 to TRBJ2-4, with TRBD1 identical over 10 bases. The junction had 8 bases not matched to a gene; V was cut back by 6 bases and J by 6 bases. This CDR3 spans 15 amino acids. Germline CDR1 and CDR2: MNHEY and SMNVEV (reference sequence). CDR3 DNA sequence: TGTGCCAGCAGACGCGGACAGGGGGTGGGAAACATTCAGTACTTC. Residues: CASRRGQGVGNIQYF.

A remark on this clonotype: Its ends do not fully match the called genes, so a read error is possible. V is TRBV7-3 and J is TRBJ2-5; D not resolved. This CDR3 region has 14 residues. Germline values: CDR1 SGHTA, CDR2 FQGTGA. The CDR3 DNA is TGTGCCGGCAGCCCGAGCCCGTACCGCGAGACCCAGTACTTC. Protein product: CAGSPSPYRETQYF. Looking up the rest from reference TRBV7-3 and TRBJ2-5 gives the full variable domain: GAGVSQTPSNKVTEKGKYVELRCDPISGHTALYWYRQSLGQGPEFLIYFQGTGAADDSGLPNDRFFAVRPEGSVSTLKIQRTERGDSAVYLCAGSPSPYRETQYFGPGTRLLVL.

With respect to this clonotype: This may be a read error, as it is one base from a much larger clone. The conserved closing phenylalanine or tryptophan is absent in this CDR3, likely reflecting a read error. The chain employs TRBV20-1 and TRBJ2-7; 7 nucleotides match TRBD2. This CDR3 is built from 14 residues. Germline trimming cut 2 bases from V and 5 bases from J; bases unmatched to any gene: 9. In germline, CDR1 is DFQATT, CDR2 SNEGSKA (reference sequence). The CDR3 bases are TGCAGTGCTAGACCCACGGGGGGTTGGAACGAGCAGTACCTC. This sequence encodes CSARPTGGWNEQYL.

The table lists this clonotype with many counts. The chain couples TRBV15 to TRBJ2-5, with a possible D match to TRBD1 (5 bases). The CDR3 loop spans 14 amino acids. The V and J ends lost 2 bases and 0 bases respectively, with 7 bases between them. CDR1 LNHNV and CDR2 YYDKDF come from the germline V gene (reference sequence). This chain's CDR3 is CATSRSRDQETQYF. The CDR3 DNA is TGTGCCACCAGCAGATCCAGGGACCAAGAGACCCAGTACTTC. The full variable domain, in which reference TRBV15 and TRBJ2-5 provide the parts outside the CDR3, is DAMVIQNPRYQVTQFGKPVTLSCSQTLNHNVMYWYQQKSSQAPKLLFHYYDKDFNNEADTPDNFQSRRPNTSFCFLDIRSPGLGDTAMYLCATSRSRDQETQYFGPGTRLLVL.

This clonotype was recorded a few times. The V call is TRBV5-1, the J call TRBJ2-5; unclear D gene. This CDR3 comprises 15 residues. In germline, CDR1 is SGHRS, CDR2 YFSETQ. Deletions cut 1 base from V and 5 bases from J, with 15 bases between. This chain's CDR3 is CASSLSRLPQETQYF. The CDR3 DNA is TGCGCCAGCAGCTTGTCCCGACTCCCCCAGGAGACCCAGTACTTC.

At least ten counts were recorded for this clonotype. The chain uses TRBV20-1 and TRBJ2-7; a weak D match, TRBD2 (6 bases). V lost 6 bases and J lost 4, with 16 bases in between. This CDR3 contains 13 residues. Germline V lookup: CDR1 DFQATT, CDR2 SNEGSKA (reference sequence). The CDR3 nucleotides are TGCAGTGCCTGGAAACAGGCGGGGTACGAGCAGTACTTC. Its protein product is CSAWKQAGYEQYF.

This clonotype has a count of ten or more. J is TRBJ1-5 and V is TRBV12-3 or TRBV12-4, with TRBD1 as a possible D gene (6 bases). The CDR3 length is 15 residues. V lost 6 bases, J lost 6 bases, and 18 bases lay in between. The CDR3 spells CASSAPGARSQPQHF. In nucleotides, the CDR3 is TGTGCCAGCAGCGCACCGGGGGCGAGAAGTCAGCCCCAGCATTTT.